A single TCR beta chain is shown here with its context. It lacks a known antigen. It has no much larger one-base neighbor in the sample; base qualities were not kept. Taken from cysteine to phenylalanine, the CDR3 has 12 residues. This entry keeps only the CDR3 DNA: 36 bases, framed from base 1. V loses 5 bases of germline sequence and J loses 8 bases, and the interval between the two ends is 12 bases. The germline V gene encodes CDR1 MNHEY and CDR2 SVGAGI. The data belong to a study of OX40 agonist ivuxolimab in advanced cancers. Some background on the complete study: Ivuxolimab, which targeted the costimulatory receptor OX40 (CD134), was an agonistic, fully human IgG2 monoclonal antibody. Intravenous ivuxolimab was administered to patients every 2 weeks at six dose levels: 0.01, 0.1, 0.3, 1.5, 3 and 10 mg/kg. Of the approximately 50 dose-escalation patients, hepatocellular carcinoma was present in about 20, melanoma in around 15, renal cell carcinoma in 9 and head and neck cancer in 9. The dose-escalation cohort was roughly 87% male with a mean age of about 60 years, ranging from roughly 23 to 80. Prior anti-PD-1, anti-PD-L1 or anti-CTLA-4 therapy was permitted, and approximately 39% of dose-escalation patients had received checkpoint inhibitors. Partial responses occurred in three dose-escalation patients, of whom one had hepatocellular carcinoma and two had cutaneous melanoma. The point of sequencing TCRbeta in the periphery was to test whether ivuxolimab changed TCR sequence diversity and drove clonal T-cell expansion. The paper describes the monotherapy dose-escalation part (N of about 55 patients) of the phase I trial of ivuxolimab.

Genomic DNA was extracted from sorted cells for sequencing of the TCRbeta CDR3 region. TCRbeta CDR3 regions were sequenced using the immunoSEQ Assay. Here the immuneACCESS table is served through TCRdb, limited to in-frame sequences with V and J called. Missing clones are a known gap in these copies; in checked studies unresolved V genes cover under half, and the rest lacks a known reason. For this sample the table gives 99,000 or so clones, of which around 92% were detected only once. The ten top clones hold around 0.25% of the sample. Patients with a history of autoimmune disease or receiving systemic immunosuppression were excluded from the trial. Peripheral blood for TCR sequencing was drawn from every dose cohort at baseline, at cycle 4 day 1 and at cycle 7 day 1. The samples were taken from a phase I, first-in-human, multicenter, open-label dose-escalation trial of ivuxolimab. Adults with locally advanced or metastatic melanoma, renal cell carcinoma, hepatocellular carcinoma or head and neck squamous cell carcinoma were enrolled in the trial. Before TCR sequencing, CD4+ T cells and CD8+ T cells from peripheral blood were sorted into separate populations.

What the authors observed across the whole study: Low levels of normalized T-cell clonal expansion were also seen in some patients who did not respond. In partial responders in the 0.1-3.0 mg/kg groups, normalized peripheral clonal expansion was found to be among the lowest, especially among CD8+ T cells. After ivuxolimab, CD8+ T cells had more expanded clones than CD4+ T cells on average. Which antigens the clonally expanded peripheral T cells were specific for was not determined. At doses of 0.1 to 3.0 mg/kg, clonal expansion of both CD4+ and CD8+ blood T cells was observed from baseline to week 6.

The receptor was derived from an adult with an advanced solid tumor such as melanoma, head and neck, liver or kidney cancer. The chain joins TRBV6-5 to TRBJ1-2, with TRBD1 tentatively as D gene (6 bases match). The sample consisted of CD4+ or CD8+ T cells sorted from blood, taken in a trial of the OX40 agonist ivuxolimab. The encoded CDR3 is CASSDRPRGYTF. Here is the DNA: TGTGCCAGCAGTGACAGGCCCCGAGGCTACACCTTC.